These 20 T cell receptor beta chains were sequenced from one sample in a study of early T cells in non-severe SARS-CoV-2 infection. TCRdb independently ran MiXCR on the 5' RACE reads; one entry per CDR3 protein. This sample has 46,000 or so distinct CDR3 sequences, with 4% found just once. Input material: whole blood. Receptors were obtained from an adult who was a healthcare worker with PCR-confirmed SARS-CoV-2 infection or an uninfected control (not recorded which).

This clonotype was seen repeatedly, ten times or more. The CDR3 nucleotides are TGTGCCAGCAGTTATGCGGGGGCCTATGGCTACACCTTC. This translates into CASSYAGAYGYTF. This chain links TRBV6-5 with TRBJ1-2; a weak D match, TRBD1 (6 bases). The V end lost 3 bases, the J end lost 4 bases, and 9 bases lay between the germline ends. CDR3 size: 13 residues. CDR1 and CDR2 from the germline V gene are MNHEY and SVGAGI.

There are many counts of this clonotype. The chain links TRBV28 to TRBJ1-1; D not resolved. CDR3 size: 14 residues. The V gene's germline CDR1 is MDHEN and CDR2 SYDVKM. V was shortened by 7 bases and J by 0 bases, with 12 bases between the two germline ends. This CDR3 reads CASMGAPMNTEAFF. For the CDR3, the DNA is TGTGCCAGCATGGGAGCGCCGATGAACACTGAAGCTTTCTTT. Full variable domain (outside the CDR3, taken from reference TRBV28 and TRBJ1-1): DVKVTQSSRYLVKRTGEKVFLECVQDMDHENMFWYRQDPGLGLRLIYFSYDVKMKEKGDIPEGYSVSREKKERFSLILESASTNQTSMYLCASMGAPMNTEAFFGQGTRLTVV.

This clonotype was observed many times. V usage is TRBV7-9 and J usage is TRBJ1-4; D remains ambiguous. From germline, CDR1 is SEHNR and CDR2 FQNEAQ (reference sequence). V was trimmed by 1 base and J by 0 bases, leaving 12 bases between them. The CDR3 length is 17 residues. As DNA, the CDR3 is TGTGCCAGCAGCTTAGATAGGTTTTCTGCAACTAATGAAAAACTGTTTTTT. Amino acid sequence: CASSLDRFSATNEKLFF.

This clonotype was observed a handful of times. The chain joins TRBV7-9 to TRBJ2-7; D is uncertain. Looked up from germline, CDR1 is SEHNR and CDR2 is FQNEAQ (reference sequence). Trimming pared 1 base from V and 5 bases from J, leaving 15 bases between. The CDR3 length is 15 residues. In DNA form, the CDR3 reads TGTGCCAGCAGCTTAGGGGTCGGGCAGCTCAACGAGCAGTACTTC. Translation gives CASSLGVGQLNEQYF.

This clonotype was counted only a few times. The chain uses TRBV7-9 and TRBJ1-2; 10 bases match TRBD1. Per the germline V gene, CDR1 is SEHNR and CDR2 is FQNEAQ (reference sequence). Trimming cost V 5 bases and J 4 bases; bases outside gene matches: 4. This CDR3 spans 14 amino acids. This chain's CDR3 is CASSGRTGGYGYTF. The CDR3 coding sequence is TGTGCCAGCAGCGGACGGACAGGGGGCTATGGCTACACCTTC.

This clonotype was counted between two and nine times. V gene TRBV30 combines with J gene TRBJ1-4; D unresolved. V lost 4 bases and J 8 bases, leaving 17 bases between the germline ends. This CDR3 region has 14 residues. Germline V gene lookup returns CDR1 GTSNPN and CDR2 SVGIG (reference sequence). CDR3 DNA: TGTGCCTGGATTACTGGCTGGGAGGTCGAAAAACTGTTTTTT. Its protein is CAWITGWEVEKLFF.

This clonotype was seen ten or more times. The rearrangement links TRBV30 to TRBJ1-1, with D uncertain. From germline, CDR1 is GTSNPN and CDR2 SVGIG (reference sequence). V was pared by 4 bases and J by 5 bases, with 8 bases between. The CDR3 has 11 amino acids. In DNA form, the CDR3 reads TGTGCCTGGACCCAGGTAACTGAAGCTTTCTTT. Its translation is CAWTQVTEAFF.

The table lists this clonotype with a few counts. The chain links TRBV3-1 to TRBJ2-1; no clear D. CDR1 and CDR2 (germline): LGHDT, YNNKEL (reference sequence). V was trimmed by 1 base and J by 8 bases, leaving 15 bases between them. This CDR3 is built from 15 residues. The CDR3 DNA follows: TGTGCCAGCAGCCAAGTTGGAATCGCCGTGTATGAGCAGTTCTTC. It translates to CASSQVGIAVYEQFF.

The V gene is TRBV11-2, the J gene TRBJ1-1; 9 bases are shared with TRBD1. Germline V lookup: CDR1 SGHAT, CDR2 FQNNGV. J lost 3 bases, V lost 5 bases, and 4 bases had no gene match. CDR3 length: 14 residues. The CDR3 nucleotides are TGTGCCAGCAGCGCACAGGGGGCGTACACTGAAGCTTTCTTT. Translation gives CASSAQGAYTEAFF.

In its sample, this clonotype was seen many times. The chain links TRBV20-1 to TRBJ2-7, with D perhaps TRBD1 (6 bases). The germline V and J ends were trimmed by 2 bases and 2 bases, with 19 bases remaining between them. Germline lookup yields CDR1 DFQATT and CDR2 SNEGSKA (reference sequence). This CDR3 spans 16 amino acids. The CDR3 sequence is CSARKGRDTNTYEQYF. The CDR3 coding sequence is TGCAGTGCTAGAAAGGGTCGGGACACCAACACCTACGAGCAGTACTTC.

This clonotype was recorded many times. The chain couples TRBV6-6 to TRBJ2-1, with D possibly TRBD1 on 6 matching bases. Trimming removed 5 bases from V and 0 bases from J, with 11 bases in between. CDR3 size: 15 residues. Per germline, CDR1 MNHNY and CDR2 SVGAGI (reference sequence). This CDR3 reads CASSRGQSSYNEQFF. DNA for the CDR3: TGTGCCAGCAGTCGCGGACAGAGCTCCTACAATGAGCAGTTCTTC.

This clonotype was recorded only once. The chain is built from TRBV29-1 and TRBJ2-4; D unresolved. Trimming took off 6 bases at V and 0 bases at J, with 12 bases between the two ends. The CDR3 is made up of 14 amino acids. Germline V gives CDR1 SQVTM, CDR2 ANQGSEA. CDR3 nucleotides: TGCAGCGTCGTTGGACGTCTAGCCAAAAACATTCAGTACTTC. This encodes CSVVGRLAKNIQYF.

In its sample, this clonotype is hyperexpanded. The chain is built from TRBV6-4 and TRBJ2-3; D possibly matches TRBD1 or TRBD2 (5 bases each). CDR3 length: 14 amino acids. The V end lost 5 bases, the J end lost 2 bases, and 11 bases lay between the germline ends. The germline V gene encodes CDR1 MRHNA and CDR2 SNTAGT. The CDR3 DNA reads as TGTGCCAGCAGTTCGGGACCCCACACAGATACGCAGTATTTT. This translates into CASSSGPHTDTQYF.

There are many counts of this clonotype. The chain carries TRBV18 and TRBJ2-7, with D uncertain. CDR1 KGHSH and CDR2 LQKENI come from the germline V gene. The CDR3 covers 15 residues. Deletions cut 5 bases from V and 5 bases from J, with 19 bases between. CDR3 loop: CASSSGGDPGDEQYF. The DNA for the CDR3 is TGTGCCAGCTCATCGGGTGGGGATCCCGGCGACGAGCAGTACTTC.

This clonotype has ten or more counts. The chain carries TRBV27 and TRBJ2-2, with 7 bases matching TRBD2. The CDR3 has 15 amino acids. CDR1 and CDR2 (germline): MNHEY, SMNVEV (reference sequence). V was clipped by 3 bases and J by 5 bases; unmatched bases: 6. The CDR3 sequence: CASSFGTTSTGELFF. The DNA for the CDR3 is TGTGCCAGCAGTTTCGGGACTACTAGTACCGGGGAGCTGTTTTTT.

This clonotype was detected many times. CDR3 nucleotides: TGCGCCAGCAGCCGGGACTCAACGAACACTGAAGCTTTCTTT. Residues: CASSRDSTNTEAFF. The gene calls are TRBV5-1 and TRBJ1-1; tentative D call: TRBD1 (5 bases). V lost 4 bases and J 1 base, leaving 11 bases between the germline ends. The CDR3 has 14 residues. CDR1 and CDR2 (germline): SGHRS, YFSETQ.

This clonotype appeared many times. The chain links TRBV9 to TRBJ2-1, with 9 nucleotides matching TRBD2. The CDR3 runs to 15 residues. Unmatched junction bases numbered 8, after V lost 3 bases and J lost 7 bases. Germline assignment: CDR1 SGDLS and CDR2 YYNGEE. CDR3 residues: CASSAPSGGWNEQFF. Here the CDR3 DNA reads TGTGCCAGCAGCGCCCCCAGCGGGGGGTGGAATGAGCAGTTCTTC.

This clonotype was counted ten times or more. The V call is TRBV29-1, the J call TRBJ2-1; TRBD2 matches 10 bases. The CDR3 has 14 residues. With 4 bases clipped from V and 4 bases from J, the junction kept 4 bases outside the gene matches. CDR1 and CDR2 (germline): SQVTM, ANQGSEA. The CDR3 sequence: CSVAGLAEYNEQFF. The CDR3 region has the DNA TGCAGCGTTGCCGGACTAGCGGAGTACAATGAGCAGTTCTTC.

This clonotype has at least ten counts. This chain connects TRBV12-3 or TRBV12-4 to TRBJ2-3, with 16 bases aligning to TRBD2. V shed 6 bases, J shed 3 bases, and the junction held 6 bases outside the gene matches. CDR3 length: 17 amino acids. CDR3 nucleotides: TGTGCCAGCAGCCCGGGACTAGCGGGAGGGGGGACAGATACGCAGTATTTT. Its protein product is CASSPGLAGGGTDTQYF.

DNA for the CDR3: TGTGCCAGCAGCTTAAATGACCCTTATAATGAAAAACTGTTTTTT. It codes for CASSLNDPYNEKLFF. This chain links TRBV11-3 with TRBJ1-4, with D uncertain. V lost 2 bases to trimming and J lost 4 bases, with 11 bases between them. Germline loops: CDR1 SGHNT, CDR2 YENEEA. CDR3 length: 15 residues.